The 19 T cell receptor beta chains below come from one sample, sequenced in a study of blood T cell repertoires in COVID-19. Profiling relied on immunoSEQ multiplex PCR, and the TCRdb table lists in-frame clones only, not all of them. The table has 200,000 to 300,000 clones, under 90% seen once. Sequences were obtained from peripheral blood. The receptors shown here come from a man aged 60-69 years with acute or convalescent COVID-19.

The chain joins TRBV5-1 to TRBJ2-3; TRBD1 aligns across 9 bases. In germline, CDR1 is SGHRS, CDR2 YFSETQ. The CDR3 is 16 amino acids. Trimming removed 3 bases from V and 7 bases from J; junction bases left unmatched: 12. The chain's CDR3 is CASSSYGDRVYNTQYF. CDR3 nucleotide sequence: TGCGCCAGCAGCTCGTACGGGGACAGGGTATACAATACGCAGTATTTT. The full variable domain, in which reference TRBV5-1 and TRBJ2-3 provide the parts outside the CDR3, is KAGVTQTPRYLIKTRGQQVTLSCSPISGHRSVSWYQQTPGQGLQFLFEYFSETQRNKGNFPGRFSGRQFSNSRSEMNVSTLELGDSALYLCASSSYGDRVYNTQYFGPGTRLTVL.

This clone has only a few counts. The chain links TRBV7-2 to TRBJ2-1; 11 nucleotides align to TRBD2. V trimming: 2 bases; J trimming: 9 bases; junction bases outside the gene matches: 6. Germline V gene data show CDR1 as SGHTA and CDR2 as FQGNSA. The CDR3 has 15 amino acids. The CDR3 coding sequence is TGTGCCAGCAGCTTACAACTAGCGGGAGCCGGTGAGCAGTTCTTC. This gives the protein CASSLQLAGAGEQFF.

The chain is built from TRBV7-3 and TRBJ2-3; maybe TRBD2 (5 bases). The germline gives CDR1 SGHTA, CDR2 FQGTGA. The V end was cut by 1 base, the J end by 1 base, with 18 bases between. The CDR3 runs 18 residues. CDR3 amino acids: CASSLNPVWGEGTDTQYF. In DNA form, the CDR3 reads TGTGCCAGCAGCTTAAACCCCGTCTGGGGAGAAGGCACAGATACGCAGTATTTT.

The chain is built from TRBV5-1 and TRBJ1-1; a possible D gene is TRBD1 (5 bases). The germline gives CDR1 SGHRS, CDR2 YFSETQ. Deletions cut 1 base from V and 1 base from J, with 11 bases between. This CDR3 is 15 amino acids long. CDR3 amino acids: CASSLSGGRNTEAFF. Written as DNA, the CDR3 is TGCGCCAGCAGCTTGTCGGGGGGGAGGAACACTGAAGCTTTCTTT.

This clone has a handful of counts. The chain links TRBV29-1 to TRBJ2-2; no firm D call. Germline CDR1 SQVTM, CDR2 ANQGSEA. CDR3 length equals 11 residues. V gave up 4 bases and J gave up 5 bases, with 5 bases separating them. In DNA form, the CDR3 reads TGCAGCGTTGCTAGGACCGGGGAGCTGTTTTTT. Its protein product is CSVARTGELFF.

The chain combines TRBV18 with TRBJ2-1, with D tentatively TRBD2 (6 bases). Deletions cut 2 bases from V and 4 bases from J, with 9 bases between. Germline values: CDR1 KGHSH, CDR2 LQKENI. CDR3 length: 14 residues. Written as DNA, the CDR3 is TGTGCCAGCTCACCATCCGCGGGATACAATGAGCAGTTCTTC. Its translation is CASSPSAGYNEQFF.

The table lists this clone with a count of one. This rearrangement joins TRBV28 to TRBJ1-5; tentatively, D is TRBD1 (6 bases). This CDR3 is 14 amino acids long. Per the germline V gene, CDR1 is MDHEN and CDR2 is SYDVKM. The V end lost 3 bases, the J end lost 4 bases, and 10 bases lay between the germline ends. In DNA form, the CDR3 reads TGTGCCAGCAGTTTTGCGACAGGAAATCAGCCCCAGCATTTT. Translated, it gives CASSFATGNQPQHF.

The chain links TRBV29-1 to TRBJ1-1; 7 nucleotides agree with TRBD1. The CDR3 covers 13 residues. J lost 0 bases, V lost 5 bases, and 3 bases had no gene match. Germline V gene lookup returns CDR1 SQVTM and CDR2 ANQGSEA. The CDR3 sequence: CSVKTGMNTEAFF. CDR3 coding DNA: TGCAGCGTTAAGACAGGGATGAACACTGAAGCTTTCTTT. Combining the CDR3 with reference TRBV29-1 and TRBJ1-1 gives the whole variable domain SAVISQKPSRDICQRGTSLTIQCQVDSQVTMMFWYRQQPGQSLTLIATANQGSEATYESGFVIDKFPISRPNLTFSTLTVSNMSPEDSSIYLCSVKTGMNTEAFFGQGTRLTVV.

V usage is TRBV11-2 and J usage is TRBJ1-2; 7 bases align to TRBD1. Germline V lookup: CDR1 SGHAT, CDR2 FQNNGV. The CDR3 has 15 residues. The V gene end was trimmed by 0 bases and the J gene end by 4 bases; junction bases not matched to a gene: 5. As DNA, the CDR3 is TGTGCCAGCAGCTTAGATACGACAGGGCTCTATGGCTACACCTTC. Translating it yields CASSLDTTGLYGYTF.

The chain is built from TRBV9 and TRBJ1-1; no firm D call. V lost 4 bases and J 1 base, leaving 11 bases between the germline ends. The V gene's germline CDR1 is SGDLS and CDR2 YYNGEE. CDR3 length equals 14 residues. The CDR3 here is CASSKQPKNTEAFF. CDR3 in DNA: TGTGCCAGCAGCAAACAGCCTAAGAACACTGAAGCTTTCTTT.

The chain is built from TRBV7-3 and TRBJ1-2; D is ambiguous. This CDR3 has 15 residues. Germline values: CDR1 SGHTA, CDR2 FQGTGA. Trimming shortened V by 1 base and J by 4 bases, and 13 bases separated the two germline ends. CDR3 coding DNA: TGTGCCAGCAGCTTAAGTCAGGCCTCCGCCTATGGCTACACCTTC. It is translated as CASSLSQASAYGYTF. Complete variable domain (other parts from reference TRBV7-3 and TRBJ1-2): GAGVSQTPSNKVTEKGKYVELRCDPISGHTALYWYRQSLGQGPEFLIYFQGTGAADDSGLPNDRFFAVRPEGSVSTLKIQRTERGDSAVYLCASSLSQASAYGYTFGSGTRLTVV.

The rearrangement joins TRBV11-1 to TRBJ2-3; possibly TRBD2 for D (5 bases). The germline V gene encodes CDR1 SGHAT and CDR2 FQDESV (reference sequence). Trimming removed 1 base from V and 1 base from J, with 12 bases in between. This CDR3 spans 16 amino acids. In nucleotides, the CDR3 is TGTGCCAGCAGCTTAGATTTAGGGAGCGGCACAGATACGCAGTATTTT. Its protein is CASSLDLGSGTDTQYF.

The chain combines TRBV4-2 with TRBJ2-3; D is unclear. The CDR3 has 13 amino acids. The germline V gene has CDR1 LGHNA and CDR2 YNFKEQ. V lost 0 bases and J 9 bases, leaving 10 bases between the germline ends. CDR3 amino acids: CASSQETRHTQYF. CDR3 DNA sequence: TGTGCCAGCAGCCAAGAAACTCGCCACACGCAGTATTTT.

CDR3: CASSDDRGSSPLHF. CDR3 DNA sequence: TGTGCCAGCAGTGACGACAGGGGGTCTTCACCCCTCCACTTT. This chain connects TRBV6-4 to TRBJ1-6, with 9 bases fitting TRBD1. From germline, CDR1 is MRHNA and CDR2 SNTAGT. The CDR3 extends over 14 amino acids. With 2 bases clipped from V and 9 bases from J, the junction kept 2 bases outside the gene matches.

The chain employs TRBV6-5 and TRBJ2-1; 10 bases fit TRBD2. In germline, CDR1 is MNHEY, CDR2 SVGAGI. Trimming removed 6 bases from V and 6 bases from J; junction bases left unmatched: 8. CDR3 length: 15 residues. The CDR3 here is CASSNTLAGANEQFF. In nucleotides, the CDR3 is TGTGCCAGCAGCAACACCCTAGCGGGAGCCAATGAGCAGTTCTTC.

This chain uses TRBV14 with TRBJ1-1, with D uncertain. Trimming stripped 4 bases from V and 3 bases from J, with 9 bases between. The CDR3 loop spans 13 amino acids. The germline V gene has CDR1 SGHDN and CDR2 FVKESK. Here the CDR3 DNA reads TGTGCCAGCAGCCGTGGACTGGACACTGAAGCTTTCTTT. This encodes CASSRGLDTEAFF.

The rearrangement links TRBV5-8 to TRBJ1-1; D is undetermined. The CDR3 has 13 amino acids. Trimming cost V 1 base and J 1 base, with 5 bases left between them. Germline CDR1 and CDR2: SGHTS and YDEGEE. The CDR3 is CASSLSRNTEAFF. CDR3 nucleotides: TGTGCCAGCAGCTTGTCCCGGAACACTGAAGCTTTCTTT.

The gene calls are TRBV9 and TRBJ2-3; 8 positions agree with TRBD1. Germline V gives CDR1 SGDLS, CDR2 YYNGEE. CDR3 length: 16 amino acids. With V trimmed by 4 bases and J by 2 bases, 9 bases remained unmatched. In DNA form, the CDR3 reads TGTGCCAGCAGCAGCTCAGGGGGCGCCGACACAGATACGCAGTATTTT. Translated, it gives CASSSSGGADTDTQYF.

The rearrangement uses TRBV4-1 and TRBJ1-6; a possible D gene is TRBD1 (5 bases). Trimming took off 4 bases at V and 5 bases at J, with 21 bases between the two ends. The CDR3 is made up of 18 amino acids. Germline V gives CDR1 MGHRA, CDR2 YSYEKL. CDR3 in DNA: TGCGCCAGCAGCCGCACACCGAGGGTCGGGACTAATAATTCACCCCTCCACTTT. Its translation is CASSRTPRVGTNNSPLHF.